These 29 T cell receptor beta chains came from one sample sequenced in a study of blood T cells in healthy people across ages. Using a J-beta primer mix together with a sample-barcoded 5' primer, a second PCR was run for roughly 6 to 11 cycles. TCRdb re-analysed the 5' RACE reads in MiXCR, keeping a single row per CDR3 protein. The table records hundreds of thousands of distinct CDR3 sequences, 56% of them present only once. The sequenced material came from blood. Receptors originate from a man aged 35 to 55 in good health.

In this sample, this clonotype turned up many times. The V gene is TRBV5-1, the J gene TRBJ2-5; no definite D call. The CDR3 covers 13 residues. V was trimmed by 0 bases and J by 4 bases, leaving 7 bases between them. CDR1 and CDR2 from the germline V gene are SGHRS and YFSETQ. The CDR3 protein is CASSLALGETQYF. CDR3 bases: TGCGCCAGCAGCTTGGCTCTGGGAGAGACCCAGTACTTC.

This chain joins TRBV29-1 and TRBJ1-2; 8 nucleotides agree with TRBD1. Looked up from germline, CDR1 is SQVTM and CDR2 is ANQGSEA. The ends lost 6 bases at V and 7 bases at J; junction bases unmatched: 7. The CDR3 runs to 12 residues. Here the CDR3 DNA reads TGCAGCGTCGTTGACAGGGGACTTGGCTACACCTTC. Translated: CSVVDRGLGYTF.

The chain has TRBV7-2 and TRBJ2-5, with 8 bases matching TRBD1. V gave up 2 bases and J gave up 5 bases; unmatched junction bases: 7. The CDR3 has 15 amino acids. In germline, CDR1 is SGHTA, CDR2 FQGNSA. This CDR3 reads CASSLNRGDEETQYF. CDR3 bases: TGTGCCAGCAGCTTAAACAGGGGGGACGAGGAGACCCAGTACTTC.

CDR3 sequence (DNA): TGTGCCAGCAGTGGGGGCCCCATGAGTCCCGCGTGGGAGACCCAGTACTTC. Protein: CASSGGPMSPAWETQYF. V and J are TRBV6-1 and TRBJ2-4; TRBD1 might be the D (5 bases). Near its end, the DNA agrees better with TRBJ2-5, so the J call may be wrong. This CDR3 is built from 17 residues. The germline V gene encodes CDR1 MNHNS and CDR2 SASEGT.

The chain combines TRBV7-9 with TRBJ1-3; unclear D gene. Between the trimmed V and J ends, which lost 7 bases and 1 base, there was a span of 8 bases. The CDR3 contains 13 residues. CDR1 SEHNR and CDR2 FQNEAQ come from the germline V gene (reference sequence). The CDR3 reads CASTTNSGNTIYF. CDR3 sequence (DNA): TGTGCCAGCACCACAAATTCTGGAAACACCATATATTTT.

The rearrangement uses TRBV28 and TRBJ2-7; 11 nucleotides match TRBD1. The CDR3 covers 15 residues. V trimming: 5 bases; J trimming: 2 bases; junction bases outside the gene matches: 5. From germline, CDR1 is MDHEN and CDR2 SYDVKM. The CDR3 region has the DNA TGTGCCAGCAGTCCGGCGGGACAGGGGGCCTACGAGCAGTACTTC. Protein sequence: CASSPAGQGAYEQYF.

The CDR3 spells CASSPEALGRDIQYF. The CDR3 DNA sequence: TGTGCCAGCAGCCCTGAAGCCCTAGGGAGAGACATTCAGTACTTC. This chain uses TRBV6-5 with TRBJ2-4; D is possibly TRBD2 (5 bases). The CDR3 sequence is 15 residues long. V lost 6 bases, J lost 8 bases, and 20 bases lay in between. Germline CDR1 is MNHEY and CDR2 is SVGAGI.

This clonotype was seen a handful of times. The chain is built from TRBV20-1 and TRBJ2-5; no reliable D call. The CDR3 contains 11 residues. Germline lookup yields CDR1 DFQATT and CDR2 SNEGSKA (reference sequence). The V gene lost 6 bases and the J gene lost 2 bases, with 7 bases spanning the gap. This CDR3 is CSAQSQETQYF. The CDR3 DNA follows: TGCAGTGCGCAATCACAAGAGACCCAGTACTTC.

This chain uses TRBV7-2 with TRBJ1-5; D gene uncertain. This CDR3 has 16 amino acids. Trimming stripped 5 bases from V and 11 bases from J, with 25 bases between. Germline lookup yields CDR1 SGHTA and CDR2 FQGNSA. The CDR3: CASSRERVGSWETQHF. The CDR3 DNA sequence: TGTGCCAGCAGCCGCGAACGTGTAGGGTCGTGGGAGACCCAGCATTTT.

This rearrangement joins TRBV10-3 to TRBJ1-6; 8 positions match TRBD1. The trim removed 2 bases at V and 6 bases at J, leaving 3 bases unmatched. Germline assignment: CDR1 ENHRY and CDR2 SYGVKD. This CDR3 is built from 15 residues. The CDR3 sequence: CAISEDRGFNSPLHF. The CDR3 region has the DNA TGTGCCATCAGTGAGGACAGGGGTTTTAATTCACCCCTCCACTTT.

The gene calls are TRBV5-6 and TRBJ2-7, with D maybe TRBD2 (6 bases). Between the trimmed V and J ends, which lost 3 bases and 5 bases, there was a span of 12 bases. This CDR3 has 13 residues. The germline V gene encodes CDR1 SGHDT and CDR2 YYEEEE. CDR3 residues: CASSYGRGDEQYF. CDR3 coding DNA: TGTGCCAGCAGCTACGGGAGAGGAGACGAGCAGTACTTC.

V gene TRBV9 combines with J gene TRBJ1-1, with 7 bases matching TRBD1. The CDR3 totals 16 residues. CDR1 is SGDLS and CDR2 is YYNGEE in the germline V gene. The J segment lost 1 base and the V segment lost 2 bases, leaving 8 bases of the junction unmatched. The CDR3 reads CASSVGNRGGNTEAFF. For the CDR3, the DNA is TGTGCCAGCAGCGTCGGGAACAGGGGCGGGAACACTGAAGCTTTCTTT.

V and J are TRBV5-6 and TRBJ2-4; 7 bases map to TRBD2. In germline, CDR1 is SGHDT, CDR2 YYEEEE. The CDR3 runs to 14 residues. V lost 6 bases and J lost 4; bases outside the gene matches: 7. The CDR3 nucleotides are TGTGCCAGCAACCGACTAGCCGATAAAAACATTCAGTACTTC. This translates into CASNRLADKNIQYF.

In its sample, this clonotype was seen many times. V and J are TRBV20-1 and TRBJ2-5, with 8 positions matching TRBD2. CDR3 length equals 13 residues. Germline CDR1 and CDR2: DFQATT and SNEGSKA (reference sequence). V lost 4 bases, J lost 3 bases, and 4 bases stayed unmatched. The CDR3 region is CSATGSGEETQYF. The CDR3 DNA is TGCAGTGCTACCGGTAGCGGGGAAGAGACCCAGTACTTC.

The genes are TRBV3-1 and TRBJ2-1; D possibly corresponds to TRBD2 (6 bases). With the DNA end fitting TRBJ2-7 better, the J assignment may be wrong. Per germline, CDR1 LGHDT and CDR2 YNNKEL (reference sequence). The CDR3 length is 15 residues. Here the CDR3 DNA reads TGTGCCAGCAGCCAAAATCGGGAGATATACAATGAGCAGTACTTC. Amino acids: CASSQNREIYNEQYF.

This chain joins TRBV20-1 and TRBJ2-7; 7 bases align to TRBD1. The J call may be wrong; the DNA end is better matched by TRBJ2-5. Germline lookup yields CDR1 DFQATT and CDR2 SNEGSKA (reference sequence). CDR3 length equals 14 residues. The CDR3, as DNA: TGCAGTCTCCAAGGACAGGACGGTTTAGAGACCCAGTACTTC. It yields the protein CSLQGQDGLETQYF.

The V call is TRBV28, the J call TRBJ2-1; D not certain. CDR3 size: 15 residues. The germline CDR1 and CDR2 sequences are MDHEN and SYDVKM. In nucleotides, the CDR3 is TGTGCATTAACCTCCTGGCAGTCCGCTTCCAATGAGCAGTTCTTC. It encodes CALTSWQSASNEQFF. Complete variable domain (other parts from reference TRBV28 and TRBJ2-1): DVKVTQSSRYLVKRTGEKVFLECVQDMDHENMFWYRQDPGLGLRLIYFSYDVKMKEKGDIPEGYSVSREKKERFSLILESASTNQTSMYLCALTSWQSASNEQFFGPGTRLTVL.

This clonotype has a handful of counts. The chain carries TRBV7-3 and TRBJ2-3; no clear D gene. Germline values: CDR1 SGHTA, CDR2 FQGTGA. This CDR3 is 15 amino acids long. The germline V and J ends were trimmed by 5 bases and 0 bases, with 12 bases remaining between them. DNA for the CDR3: TGTGCCAGCAGCCCCGAACCGAGTAGCACAGATACGCAGTATTTT. Residues: CASSPEPSSTDTQYF. Looking up the rest from reference TRBV7-3 and TRBJ2-3 gives the full variable domain: GAGVSQTPSNKVTEKGKYVELRCDPISGHTALYWYRQSLGQGPEFLIYFQGTGAADDSGLPNDRFFAVRPEGSVSTLKIQRTERGDSAVYLCASSPEPSSTDTQYFGPGTRLTVL.

J is TRBJ2-1 and V is TRBV27, with 13 bases matching TRBD2. Germline lookup yields CDR1 MNHEY and CDR2 SMNVEV (reference sequence). The CDR3 has 15 residues. Losses at the gene ends were 6 bases for V and 7 bases for J; bases not matched to a gene: 6. This CDR3 is CASSTGTSGENEQFF. CDR3 bases: TGTGCCAGCAGCACTGGGACTAGCGGGGAGAATGAGCAGTTCTTC.

This clonotype was seen a few times. The chain couples TRBV27 to TRBJ2-3; 9 nucleotides line up with TRBD2. V lost 3 bases and J lost 2; bases outside the gene matches: 9. The CDR3 loop spans 17 amino acids. The germline gives CDR1 MNHEY, CDR2 SMNVEV (reference sequence). The CDR3 loop is CASSLSKLAGITDTQYF. CDR3 in DNA: TGTGCCAGCAGTTTGTCGAAGCTAGCGGGGATCACAGATACGCAGTATTTT.

This rearrangement joins TRBV20-1 to TRBJ1-4, with 9 bases matching TRBD1. J was trimmed by 9 bases and V by 1 base; bases with no gene match: 6. Germline lookup yields CDR1 DFQATT and CDR2 SNEGSKA (reference sequence). CDR3 length: 14 residues. CDR3 nucleotide sequence: TGCAGTGCTAGAGTGGGACAGGGATGGAAAAAACTGTTTTTT. It encodes CSARVGQGWKKLFF.

As concerns this clonotype: The junction departs from germline at one end; a sequencing error may be responsible. V and J are TRBV4-1 and TRBJ2-5; 7 bases fit TRBD1. This CDR3 contains 14 residues. In germline, CDR1 is MGHRA, CDR2 YSYEKL. The DNA for the CDR3 is TGCGCCGGCAGCCAAGACCCGGGACAGGAGACCCAGTACTTC. Its protein product is CAGSQDPGQETQYF.

The chain uses TRBV12-3 or TRBV12-4 and TRBJ2-7; 8 bases align to TRBD2. This CDR3 has 13 amino acids. With V trimmed by 9 bases and J by 6 bases, 10 bases remained unmatched. This chain's CDR3 is CASLYQSGGEQYF. In DNA form, the CDR3 reads TGTGCCAGTCTCTATCAAAGCGGGGGCGAGCAGTACTTC.

J is TRBJ2-3 and V is TRBV11-2, with D tentatively TRBD1 (6 bases). V was shortened by 5 bases and J by 2 bases, with 14 bases between the two germline ends. The CDR3 sequence is 15 residues long. The germline gives CDR1 SGHAT, CDR2 FQNNGV. CDR3 DNA sequence: TGTGCCAGCAGCCGATACCGGACAGTCACAGATACGCAGTATTTT. Translation: CASSRYRTVTDTQYF.

This clonotype was observed a handful of times. The CDR3 reads CASTSAGTGVATGELFF. The CDR3 DNA is TGCGCCAGCACTTCTGCCGGGACAGGGGTGGCCACCGGGGAGCTGTTTTTT. This chain connects TRBV5-1 to TRBJ2-2; 10 bases map to TRBD1. Germline trimming cut 6 bases from V and 4 bases from J; bases unmatched to any gene: 12. The CDR3 contains 17 residues. Germline V lookup: CDR1 SGHRS, CDR2 YFSETQ.

This chain joins TRBV29-1 and TRBJ2-7, with D possibly matching TRBD2 (7 bases). The closer fit of TRBJ2-5 to the DNA end suggests the J call may be wrong. This CDR3 spans 12 amino acids. The germline V gene encodes CDR1 SQVTM and CDR2 ANQGSEA. CDR3 region: CSAQAGAGTQYF. CDR3 nucleotide sequence: TGCAGCGCGCAGGCGGGGGCGGGGACCCAGTACTTC.

The V and J genes are TRBV7-8 and TRBJ2-1; D gene unclear. This CDR3 contains 13 residues. V was clipped by 4 bases and J by 2 bases, with 6 bases between them. Germline V CDR1 and CDR2: SGHVS, FQNEAQ. DNA for the CDR3: TGTGCCAGCAGCTCGCTGACCTACAATGAGCAGTTCTTC. This sequence encodes CASSSLTYNEQFF.

J is TRBJ2-7 and V is TRBV10-3, with TRBD1 identical over 10 bases. The CDR3 is 16 residues long. Germline CDR1 ENHRY, CDR2 SYGVKD. With V trimmed by 0 bases and J by 2 bases, 4 bases remained unmatched. For the CDR3, the DNA is TGTGCCATCAGTGAGTCTCGGGACAGGGGAACCTACGAGCAGTACTTC. Translated: CAISESRDRGTYEQYF.

The table lists this clonotype with a few counts. The chain recombines TRBV9 with TRBJ1-2; D is uncertain. V gave up 0 bases and J gave up 4 bases, with 10 bases separating them. Germline V gene data show CDR1 as SGDLS and CDR2 as YYNGEE. The CDR3 sequence is 14 residues long. For the CDR3, the DNA is TGTGCCAGCAGCGTAGAAGAGGGAAGCTATGGCTACACCTTC. Its protein is CASSVEEGSYGYTF.